This T cell receptor beta chain was identified in a study of shared clonotypes between healthy human individuals. Across the study: For every donor, three CD4 naive, three CD4 memory, two CD8 naive and one CD8 memory plates were used.

Under the authors' procedure: Filtering differed because ImmunoSEQ produced junction-only sequences that carried no quality scores. Method: immunoSEQ multiplex PCR; TCRdb's copy keeps in-frame clones and lacks some. That table supplies the V and J calls and clone size; D and trimming were determined from the DNA. Seen here are about 2 million clones, roughly 95% observed once, and the top ten hold more than 0.1%. Nashville, Tennessee was home to all donors, each a Caucasian adult. J lost 5 bases, V lost 1 base, and 13 bases had no gene match. The germline CDR1 and CDR2 sequences are MGHRA and YSYEKL. The CDR3 consists of 18 residues.

Sequenced sample: naive CD4+ T cells sorted from blood. Subset here: CD45RA+ positively selected. The chain recombines TRBV4-1 with TRBJ1-1; TRBD1 agrees at 10 bases. The source of this sequence is a man between 18 and 35 years old in good health. The CDR3 nucleotides read TGCGCCAGCAGCCAAGGAAGGCGGACAGGGGGAGTCTATACTGAAGCTTTCTTT. Translated: CASSQGRRTGGVYTEAFF.